Listed below are T cell receptor beta chains from one sample, sequenced in a study of blood T cell repertoires in COVID-19. The table came from immunoSEQ multiplex PCR; TCRdb's copy has only in-frame clones and leaves some out. The data show about 380,000 clones, with about 90% seen just once and roughly 1.2% held by the top ten. Sequenced material: peripheral blood. The source of these receptors is a man in his forties or fifties with acute or convalescent COVID-19. Each CDR3 is given with its conserved first and last residue. Each record gives: CDR3 length, J gene, D gene, V gene, clone size, CDR3 protein, CDR3 DNA. The D gene is left open where the match is weak. For some rows the clone size is stated as once, few or many, or as a class when expanded; others skip it.

cdr3_length: 14
j_call: TRBJ1-2
d_call: .
v_call: TRBV6-2/TRBV6-3
clone_size: .
cdr3_aa: CASSYFDRNYGYTF
cdr3_nt: TGTGCCAGCAGTTACTTCGACAGAAACTATGGCTACACCTTC

cdr3_length: 14
j_call: TRBJ2-1
d_call: TRBD2
v_call: TRBV28
clone_size: .
cdr3_aa: CASSPLIVAGEQFF
cdr3_nt: TGTGCCAGCAGTCCCCTTATAGTAGCGGGGGAGCAGTTCTTC

cdr3_length: 14
j_call: TRBJ1-2
d_call: .
v_call: TRBV5-1
clone_size: .
cdr3_aa: CASSTRQANYGYTF
cdr3_nt: TGCGCCAGCAGCACCCGACAGGCCAACTATGGCTACACCTTC

cdr3_length: 15
j_call: TRBJ2-1
d_call: TRBD2
v_call: TRBV27
clone_size: .
cdr3_aa: CASRAGTSGYNEQFF
cdr3_nt: TGTGCCAGCAGGGCCGGGACTAGCGGCTACAATGAGCAGTTCTTC

cdr3_length: 13
j_call: TRBJ1-1
d_call: .
v_call: TRBV30
clone_size: .
cdr3_aa: CAWSVLFIPEAFF
cdr3_nt: TGTGCCTGGAGTGTACTGTTCATTCCTGAAGCTTTCTTT

cdr3_length: 12
j_call: TRBJ1-4
d_call: TRBD1
v_call: TRBV28
clone_size: .
cdr3_aa: CASSPGTGKLFF
cdr3_nt: TGTGCCAGCAGTCCGGGGACAGGTAAACTGTTTTTT

cdr3_length: 15
j_call: TRBJ2-1
d_call: TRBD2
v_call: TRBV6-5
clone_size: once
cdr3_aa: CASSYTMGGSGEQFF
cdr3_nt: TGTGCCAGCAGTTACACGATGGGCGGGAGCGGTGAGCAGTTCTTC

cdr3_length: 15
j_call: TRBJ2-1
d_call: .
v_call: TRBV11-3
clone_size: .
cdr3_aa: CASSLEGGVYNEQFF
cdr3_nt: TGTGCCAGCAGCTTAGAGGGAGGAGTCTACAATGAGCAGTTCTTC

cdr3_length: 13
j_call: TRBJ2-3
d_call: .
v_call: TRBV28
clone_size: .
cdr3_aa: CASSLSGVDTQYF
cdr3_nt: TGTGCCAGCAGTTTATCAGGGGTAGATACGCAGTATTTT

cdr3_length: 14
j_call: TRBJ1-5
d_call: .
v_call: TRBV25-1
clone_size: .
cdr3_aa: CASSDWTDNQPQHF
cdr3_nt: TGTGCCAGCAGTGATTGGACAGACAATCAGCCCCAGCATTTT

cdr3_length: 15
j_call: TRBJ1-2
d_call: TRBD1
v_call: TRBV7-2
clone_size: few
cdr3_aa: CASSLTGTGNYGYTF
cdr3_nt: TGTGCCAGCAGCTTAACCGGGACAGGGAACTATGGCTACACCTTC

cdr3_length: 12
j_call: TRBJ2-7
d_call: .
v_call: TRBV25-1
clone_size: .
cdr3_aa: CASSREFHEQYF
cdr3_nt: TGTGCCAGCAGCAGGGAATTTCACGAGCAGTACTTC

cdr3_length: 16
j_call: TRBJ2-3
d_call: TRBD2
v_call: TRBV27
clone_size: .
cdr3_aa: CASSPGTSGAPDTQYF
cdr3_nt: TGTGCCAGCAGTCCGGGGACTAGCGGGGCCCCGGATACGCAGTATTTT

cdr3_length: 12
j_call: TRBJ2-5
d_call: .
v_call: TRBV12-3/TRBV12-4
clone_size: .
cdr3_aa: CASRISKETQYF
cdr3_nt: TGTGCCAGCAGGATTAGCAAAGAGACCCAGTACTTC

cdr3_length: 15
j_call: TRBJ2-1
d_call: .
v_call: TRBV9
clone_size: .
cdr3_aa: CASSVKGSSYNEQFF
cdr3_nt: TGTGCCAGCAGCGTAAAAGGGAGCTCCTACAATGAGCAGTTCTTC

cdr3_length: 17
j_call: TRBJ1-3
d_call: TRBD1
v_call: TRBV18
clone_size: few
cdr3_aa: CASSPIQTGYSGNTIYF
cdr3_nt: TGTGCCAGCTCACCGATCCAGACAGGGTATTCTGGAAACACCATATATTTT

cdr3_length: 14
j_call: TRBJ1-2
d_call: TRBD1
v_call: TRBV9
clone_size: .
cdr3_aa: CASSAGTGSYGYTF
cdr3_nt: TGTGCCAGCAGCGCCGGGACAGGGAGCTATGGCTACACCTTC

cdr3_length: 16
j_call: TRBJ2-3
d_call: TRBD1
v_call: TRBV18
clone_size: few
cdr3_aa: CASSPQTGGRTDTQYF
cdr3_nt: TGTGCCAGCTCACCGCAGACAGGGGGCCGCACAGATACGCAGTATTTT

cdr3_length: 14
j_call: TRBJ2-5
d_call: .
v_call: TRBV2
clone_size: .
cdr3_aa: CASMEGREQETQYF
cdr3_nt: TGTGCCAGCATGGAGGGGCGGGAACAAGAGACCCAGTACTTC

cdr3_length: 13
j_call: TRBJ2-7
d_call: .
v_call: TRBV6-2/TRBV6-3
clone_size: .
cdr3_aa: CASSYSYSYEQYF
cdr3_nt: TGTGCCAGCAGTTACTCGTACAGCTACGAGCAGTACTTC

cdr3_length: 16
j_call: TRBJ2-6
d_call: TRBD2
v_call: TRBV6-4
clone_size: many
cdr3_aa: CASSETSGTGANVLTF
cdr3_nt: TGTGCCAGCAGTGAGACTAGCGGGACTGGGGCCAACGTCCTGACTTTC

cdr3_length: 13
j_call: TRBJ1-5
d_call: .
v_call: TRBV5-4
clone_size: .
cdr3_aa: CASSAETGFPQHF
cdr3_nt: TGTGCCAGCAGCGCCGAGACAGGTTTTCCCCAGCATTTT

cdr3_length: 13
j_call: TRBJ1-1
d_call: .
v_call: TRBV6-6
clone_size: .
cdr3_aa: CASSYRSSAEAFF
cdr3_nt: TGTGCCAGCAGTTACCGCAGTTCTGCTGAAGCTTTCTTT

cdr3_length: 15
j_call: TRBJ2-3
d_call: TRBD2
v_call: TRBV6-2/TRBV6-3
clone_size: .
cdr3_aa: CASSSARGATDTQYF
cdr3_nt: TGTGCCAGCAGCTCGGCGCGGGGGGCCACAGATACGCAGTATTTT

cdr3_length: 12
j_call: TRBJ1-2
d_call: .
v_call: TRBV6-5
clone_size: .
cdr3_aa: CASSSGIYGYTF
cdr3_nt: TGTGCCAGCAGTTCCGGGATCTATGGCTACACCTTC

cdr3_length: 16
j_call: TRBJ2-2
d_call: .
v_call: TRBV3-1/TRBV3-2
clone_size: few
cdr3_aa: CASSQDRLARDGELFF
cdr3_nt: TGTGCCAGCAGCCAAGATAGGCTAGCGAGGGACGGGGAGCTGTTTTTT

cdr3_length: 15
j_call: TRBJ2-7
d_call: .
v_call: TRBV18
clone_size: .
cdr3_aa: CASSPSPGGQNEQYF
cdr3_nt: TGTGCCAGCTCACCCTCTCCCGGGGGGCAAAACGAGCAGTACTTC

cdr3_length: 15
j_call: TRBJ2-7
d_call: TRBD2
v_call: TRBV3-1/TRBV3-2
clone_size: .
cdr3_aa: CASSYGTSGRYEQYF
cdr3_nt: TGTGCCAGCAGCTACGGGACTAGCGGAAGATACGAGCAGTACTTC

cdr3_length: 15
j_call: TRBJ2-1
d_call: TRBD2
v_call: TRBV4-1
clone_size: .
cdr3_aa: CASSQGPGLNNEQFF
cdr3_nt: TGCGCCAGCAGCCAAGGACCGGGACTAAACAATGAGCAGTTCTTC

cdr3_length: 14
j_call: TRBJ1-1
d_call: .
v_call: TRBV7-2
clone_size: .
cdr3_aa: CASRPQWGDTEAFF
cdr3_nt: TGTGCCAGCAGGCCACAGTGGGGCGACACTGAAGCTTTCTTT

cdr3_length: 16
j_call: TRBJ1-6
d_call: .
v_call: TRBV28
clone_size: .
cdr3_aa: CASRESRGHYNSPLHF
cdr3_nt: TGTGCCAGCAGAGAATCAAGGGGCCACTATAATTCACCCCTCCACTTT

cdr3_length: 13
j_call: TRBJ1-2
d_call: .
v_call: TRBV9
clone_size: .
cdr3_aa: CASSAPGNYGYTF
cdr3_nt: TGTGCCAGCAGCGCGCCGGGGAACTATGGCTACACCTTC

cdr3_length: 16
j_call: TRBJ1-1
d_call: TRBD1
v_call: TRBV5-1
clone_size: .
cdr3_aa: CASRRGQGLLNTEAFF
cdr3_nt: TGCGCCAGCAGAAGAGGACAGGGGTTGTTGAACACTGAAGCTTTCTTT

cdr3_length: 13
j_call: TRBJ2-5
d_call: .
v_call: TRBV2
clone_size: .
cdr3_aa: CASSGQGGETQYF
cdr3_nt: TGTGCCAGCAGTGGACAGGGAGGAGAGACCCAGTACTTC

cdr3_length: 12
j_call: TRBJ2-3
d_call: .
v_call: TRBV29-1
clone_size: .
cdr3_aa: CSVVPGTDTQYF
cdr3_nt: TGCAGCGTCGTCCCGGGCACAGATACGCAGTATTTT

cdr3_length: 13
j_call: TRBJ1-2
d_call: .
v_call: TRBV19
clone_size: .
cdr3_aa: CASSKTPGYGYTF
cdr3_nt: TGTGCCAGTAGTAAGACACCCGGCTATGGCTACACCTTC

cdr3_length: 14
j_call: TRBJ1-1
d_call: .
v_call: TRBV5-1
clone_size: .
cdr3_aa: CASSLVGANTEAFF
cdr3_nt: TGCGCCAGCAGCTTGGTTGGGGCAAACACTGAAGCTTTCTTT

cdr3_length: 18
j_call: TRBJ1-1
d_call: TRBD1
v_call: TRBV7-9
clone_size: .
cdr3_aa: CASSSPDRARAFNTEAFF
cdr3_nt: TGTGCCAGCAGCTCTCCCGACAGGGCCCGGGCCTTCAACACTGAAGCTTTCTTT

cdr3_length: 14
j_call: TRBJ1-1
d_call: .
v_call: TRBV27
clone_size: once
cdr3_aa: CASSLWGGGTEAFF
cdr3_nt: TGTGCCAGCAGTTTATGGGGGGGCGGAACTGAAGCTTTCTTT

cdr3_length: 12
j_call: TRBJ2-7
d_call: TRBD1
v_call: TRBV28
clone_size: .
cdr3_aa: CASSTGGYEQYF
cdr3_nt: TGTGCCAGCAGTACAGGGGGCTACGAGCAGTACTTC

cdr3_length: 15
j_call: TRBJ2-3
d_call: .
v_call: TRBV5-1
clone_size: once
cdr3_aa: CASSLGGRGTDTQYF
cdr3_nt: TGCGCCAGCAGCCTGGGGGGAAGGGGTACAGATACGCAGTATTTT

cdr3_length: 14
j_call: TRBJ1-5
d_call: .
v_call: TRBV19
clone_size: .
cdr3_aa: CASSIGQVNQPQHF
cdr3_nt: TGTGCCAGTAGTATAGGACAGGTCAATCAGCCCCAGCATTTT